Following are 18 T cell receptor beta chains from one sample sequenced in a study of T cell responses to AZD1222 COVID-19 vaccine. Libraries were prepared by immunoSEQ multiplex PCR; TCRdb keeps only in-frame clonotypes and omits some of them. The table includes about 99,000 clones, 87% detected once. The sample here was peripheral blood, taken on day 0 of AZD1222 vaccination. Receptors were obtained from an adult in good health.

The chain joins TRBV4-1 to TRBJ1-2, with unresolved D. This CDR3 spans 14 amino acids. Looked up from germline, CDR1 is MGHRA and CDR2 is YSYEKL. With 4 bases removed from V and 0 bases from J, the gap between germline ends came to 9 bases. CDR3 sequence (DNA): TGCGCCAGCAGCCCAGACGGAGCTAACTATGGCTACACCTTC. Translation gives CASSPDGANYGYTF.

The chain joins TRBV7-9 to TRBJ2-7; tentatively, D is TRBD1 (6 bases). Trimming pared 0 bases from V and 4 bases from J, leaving 10 bases between. Germline V lookup: CDR1 SEHNR, CDR2 FQNEAQ (reference sequence). The CDR3 contains 14 residues. In DNA form, the CDR3 reads TGTGCCAGCAGCTTAGCGGGCAGGGGATACGAGCAGTACTTC. This translates into CASSLAGRGYEQYF.

The chain has TRBV19 and TRBJ1-5; no clear D. The CDR3 length is 13 residues. V lost 7 bases and J lost 2, with 9 bases in between. The germline V gene has CDR1 LNHDA and CDR2 SQIVND (reference sequence). CDR3 region: CASTTRGNQPQHF. CDR3 bases: TGTGCCAGTACCACTCGGGGCAATCAGCCCCAGCATTTT. The variable domain in full, completed from reference TRBV19 and TRBJ1-5, reads DGGITQSPKYLFRKEGQNVTLSCEQNLNHDAMYWYRQDPGQGLRLIYYSQIVNDFQKGDIAEGYSVSREKKESFPLTVTSAQKNPTAFYLCASTTRGNQPQHFGDGTRLSIL.

This rearrangement joins TRBV10-3 to TRBJ1-1, with D unclear. V was shortened by 7 bases and J by 1 base, with 13 bases between the two germline ends. The CDR3 is 14 amino acids. Per the germline V gene, CDR1 is ENHRY and CDR2 is SYGVKD. Here the CDR3 reads CAINGKGENTEAFF. Here the CDR3 DNA reads TGTGCCATCAACGGCAAGGGAGAGAACACTGAAGCTTTCTTT.

As regards this clone: This sample also contains other DNA sequences that code for the same CDR3. The CDR3 DNA sequence: TGTGCCAGCAGCTTGAGGACAGGAGAGACCCAGTACTTC. Protein: CASSLRTGETQYF. V usage is TRBV5-6 and J usage is TRBJ2-5; 7 bases are shared with TRBD1. The CDR3 consists of 13 residues. CDR1 is SGHDT, CDR2 YYEEEE, per germline. After removal of 1 base from V and 4 bases from J, the junction contained 1 base not matched to a gene.

The V call is TRBV19, the J call TRBJ2-1, with D tentatively TRBD1 (6 bases). CDR1 is LNHDA and CDR2 is SQIVND in the germline V gene (reference sequence). The CDR3 length is 16 residues. Trimming cost V 2 bases and J 4 bases, with 15 bases left between them. Here the CDR3 DNA reads TGTGCCAGTAGTATACAACAGGGAAAGCCTTACAATGAGCAGTTCTTC. Its protein product is CASSIQQGKPYNEQFF. The variable domain in full, with the rest retrieved from reference TRBV19 and TRBJ2-1, is DGGITQSPKYLFRKEGQNVTLSCEQNLNHDAMYWYRQDPGQGLRLIYYSQIVNDFQKGDIAEGYSVSREKKESFPLTVTSAQKNPTAFYLCASSIQQGKPYNEQFFGPGTRLTVL.

V is TRBV19 and J is TRBJ1-2, with 9 bases identical to TRBD1. This CDR3 is 14 amino acids long. In germline, CDR1 is LNHDA, CDR2 SQIVND (reference sequence). With 5 bases clipped from V and 6 bases from J, the junction kept 7 bases outside the gene matches. The CDR3 DNA is TGTGCCAGTAGTCCCGGCGGGACAGGGCATGGCTACACCTTC. This encodes CASSPGGTGHGYTF. The full variable domain, its missing parts supplied by reference TRBV19 and TRBJ1-2, is DGGITQSPKYLFRKEGQNVTLSCEQNLNHDAMYWYRQDPGQGLRLIYYSQIVNDFQKGDIAEGYSVSREKKESFPLTVTSAQKNPTAFYLCASSPGGTGHGYTFGSGTRLTVV.

The chain joins TRBV19 to TRBJ1-2; TRBD1 matches 8 bases. The CDR3 is made up of 14 amino acids. Germline V CDR1 and CDR2: LNHDA, SQIVND (reference sequence). Trimming at V came to 3 bases and at J to 6 bases, leaving 6 bases not matched to a gene. CDR3 sequence (DNA): TGTGCCAGTAGTATTTTCGGGACAGGCAATGGCTACACCTTC. Encoded protein: CASSIFGTGNGYTF. The entire variable domain, with the rest obtained from reference TRBV19 and TRBJ1-2, is as follows: DGGITQSPKYLFRKEGQNVTLSCEQNLNHDAMYWYRQDPGQGLRLIYYSQIVNDFQKGDIAEGYSVSREKKESFPLTVTSAQKNPTAFYLCASSIFGTGNGYTFGSGTRLTVV.

The table lists this clone with a few counts. The chain couples TRBV11-1 to TRBJ2-1, with D hard to call. CDR1 and CDR2 from the germline V gene are SGHAT and FQDESV (reference sequence). V dropped 0 bases and J dropped 7 bases, with 10 bases sitting between them. This CDR3 is 14 amino acids long. In nucleotides, the CDR3 is TGTGCCAGCAGCTTAGCTAGGCTAGGGAATGAGCAGTTCTTC. Its protein product is CASSLARLGNEQFF.

V and J are TRBV19 and TRBJ1-6; the D gene is possibly TRBD1 (5 bases). Trimming removed 7 bases from V and 7 bases from J, with 17 bases in between. Germline V gene sequence: CDR1 LNHDA, CDR2 SQIVND (reference sequence). CDR3 length: 15 amino acids. CDR3 coding DNA: TGTGCCAGTACCCCAAAGGGGCTTGGGAATTCACCCCTCCACTTT. It specifies CASTPKGLGNSPLHF.

This clone was seen a few times. The gene calls are TRBV19 and TRBJ1-1; TRBD1 matches 7 bases. Trimming took 4 bases from V and 1 from J; bases not matched to a gene: 3. The germline gives CDR1 LNHDA, CDR2 SQIVND (reference sequence). The CDR3 spans 14 residues. The CDR3 DNA reads as TGTGCCAGTAGTAGTGGGACAGCGAACACTGAAGCTTTCTTT. Encoded protein: CASSSGTANTEAFF.

This clone has just a few counts. The chain joins TRBV2 to TRBJ2-7, with 9 bases fitting TRBD1. J lost 6 bases, V lost 5 bases, and 8 bases had no gene match. The CDR3 is made up of 14 amino acids. Germline CDR1 reads SNHLY; CDR2 reads FYNNEI. The CDR3 sequence is CASSLDRGRAEQYV. CDR3 DNA sequence: TGTGCCAGCAGTCTGGACAGGGGTAGGGCCGAGCAGTACGTC.

J is TRBJ2-2 and V is TRBV4-1; weak D call: TRBD1 (5 bases). V was cut by 5 bases and J by 3 bases, with 10 bases left in between. Germline lookup yields CDR1 MGHRA and CDR2 YSYEKL. The CDR3 loop spans 14 amino acids. The CDR3 spells CASSFEQDTGELFF. CDR3 DNA sequence: TGCGCCAGCAGCTTTGAACAGGACACCGGGGAGCTGTTTTTT.

The chain carries TRBV19 and TRBJ2-7; 7 nucleotides line up with TRBD2. Per germline, CDR1 LNHDA and CDR2 SQIVND (reference sequence). The V and J ends lost 3 bases and 7 bases, in that order; junction bases with no gene match: 9. The CDR3 covers 14 residues. Here the CDR3 DNA reads TGTGCCAGTAGTATCGGCGGGGGAGGTCAGGAGCAGTACTTC. It specifies CASSIGGGGQEQYF. The full variable domain, completed using reference TRBV19 and TRBJ2-7, is DGGITQSPKYLFRKEGQNVTLSCEQNLNHDAMYWYRQDPGQGLRLIYYSQIVNDFQKGDIAEGYSVSREKKESFPLTVTSAQKNPTAFYLCASSIGGGGQEQYFGPGTRLTVT.

CDR3: CATSDGQGVGYQPQHF. The CDR3 DNA reads TGTGCCACCAGTGACGGACAGGGGGTCGGGTATCAGCCCCAGCATTTT. V gene TRBV24-1 combines with J gene TRBJ1-5; TRBD1 aligns across 10 bases. The J segment lost 5 bases and the V segment lost 4 bases, leaving 7 bases of the junction unmatched. The CDR3 totals 16 residues. Germline CDR1 is KGHDR and CDR2 is SFDVKD.

As to this clone: One junction end disagrees with the germline gene, perhaps due to a read error. The rearrangement links TRBV5-8 to TRBJ2-1, with D hard to call. This CDR3 comprises 13 residues. CDR1 and CDR2 from the germline V gene are SGHTS and YDEGEE. CDR3 residues: CASSLGSSNEQFF. The CDR3 bases are TGTGCCAGCAGCTTGGGGTCCTCCAATGAGCAGTTCTTC. Together with reference TRBV5-8 and TRBJ2-1, the CDR3 gives the full variable domain: EAGVTQSPTHLIKTRGQQATLRCSPISGHTSVYWYQQALGLGLQFLLWYDEGEERNRGNFPPRFSGRQFPNYSSELNVNALELEDSALYLCASSLGSSNEQFFGPGTRLTVL.

This clone has just a few counts. CDR3: CASSEADGGGYNEQFF. In DNA form, the CDR3 reads TGTGCCAGCAGTGAAGCGGACGGAGGGGGATACAATGAGCAGTTCTTC. The chain links TRBV6-1 to TRBJ2-1; either TRBD1 or TRBD2 may supply D (6 bases each). Per the germline V gene, CDR1 is MNHNS and CDR2 is SASEGT. The CDR3 consists of 16 residues. V lost 0 bases and J 4 bases, leaving 13 bases between the germline ends.

The chain combines TRBV2 with TRBJ1-4; 8 bases match TRBD1. CDR1 is SNHLY and CDR2 is FYNNEI in the germline V gene. J was trimmed by 7 bases and V by 4 bases; bases with no gene match: 2. The CDR3 consists of 13 residues. The CDR3 loop is CASSVTGGEKLFF. The DNA of the CDR3 is TGTGCCAGCAGTGTTACAGGGGGTGAAAAACTGTTTTTT.